These T cell receptor beta chains were read from a single sample in a study of blood T cell repertoires in COVID-19. Profiled with immunoSEQ multiplex PCR; TCRdb holds only in-frame clones, not every one. This table holds 150,000 to 200,000 clones, about 86% found once. Sequencing was performed on peripheral blood. The receptors come from a man between 45 and 60 years old with active or convalescent COVID-19. Each CDR3 is given with its conserved first and last residue. D genes are given only for firm matches. Size values are once, few and many counts, or a class for expanded clones, and some rows have none.

abundance,v_gene,j_gene,d_gene,CDR3aa,CDR3nt
NA,TRBV5-4,TRBJ1-1,NA,CASSLNPQEPNTEAFF,TGTGCCAGCAGCCTGAACCCACAGGAACCGAACACTGAAGCTTTCTTT
NA,TRBV24-1,TRBJ2-1,NA,CATSDWTGSRGEQFF,TGTGCCACCAGTGATTGGACCGGGAGTAGAGGTGAGCAGTTCTTC
NA,TRBV5-1,TRBJ2-1,TRBD2,CASSFKAGSSYNEQFF,TGCGCCAGCAGCTTCAAAGCGGGGAGCTCCTACAATGAGCAGTTCTTC
NA,TRBV6-2/TRBV6-3,TRBJ2-7,NA,CASSSPSGGYEQYF,TGTGCCAGCAGTTCCCCCAGCGGAGGCTACGAGCAGTACTTC
once,TRBV25-1,TRBJ2-1,NA,CASSGGNANNEQFF,TGTGCCAGCAGTGGCGGGAACGCTAATAATGAGCAGTTCTTC
NA,TRBV12-5,TRBJ1-5,TRBD1,CASGLGTGTSQPQHF,TGTGCTAGTGGTTTGGGGACAGGCACGTCCCAGCCCCAGCATTTT
NA,TRBV23-1,TRBJ2-5,TRBD1,CASRYSDREETQYF,TGCGCCAGCAGGTATTCGGACAGGGAAGAGACCCAGTACTTC
NA,TRBV7-2,TRBJ2-5,TRBD2,CASSFSRSGRAETQYF,TGTGCCAGCAGCTTCAGTCGAAGCGGGAGGGCGGAGACCCAGTACTTC
NA,TRBV7-2,TRBJ1-2,NA,CASSLVVSGRDGYTF,TGTGCCAGCAGCTTAGTAGTGTCAGGGAGGGATGGCTACACCTTC
NA,TRBV7-2,TRBJ1-2,NA,CASSSTTRDPHGYTF,TGTGCCAGCAGCTCAACGACTCGAGACCCCCATGGCTACACCTTC
NA,TRBV11-3,TRBJ1-1,NA,CASSLIPGETEAFF,TGTGCCAGCAGCTTAATACCAGGGGAGACTGAAGCTTTCTTT
NA,TRBV28,TRBJ1-5,TRBD1,CASRRQGMAQPQHF,TGTGCCAGCAGACGACAGGGGATGGCTCAGCCCCAGCATTTT
NA,TRBV9,TRBJ1-3,NA,CASSVRDSGNTIYF,TGTGCCAGCAGCGTCCGGGACTCCGGAAACACCATATATTTT
NA,TRBV7-9,TRBJ2-5,NA,CASSLGHWETQYF,TGTGCCAGCAGCTTGGGCCACTGGGAGACCCAGTACTTC
NA,TRBV25-1,TRBJ2-5,TRBD1,CASGVGGQVGETQYF,TGTGCCAGCGGGGTAGGGGGCCAGGTGGGAGAGACCCAGTACTTC
NA,TRBV6-2/TRBV6-3,TRBJ2-7,TRBD1,CASSYRTGGLVPYEQYF,TGTGCCAGCAGTTACCGGACAGGGGGCTTGGTTCCCTACGAGCAGTACTTC
NA,TRBV27,TRBJ1-2,TRBD1,CASSPGGSYGYTF,TGTGCCAGCAGTCCAGGGGGCAGCTATGGCTACACCTTC
NA,TRBV4-2,TRBJ2-1,NA,CASSQTVTIYNEQFF,TGTGCCAGCAGCCAAACCGTTACTATCTACAATGAGCAGTTCTTC
NA,TRBV4-2,TRBJ2-2,TRBD1,CASSRETGSTGELFF,TGTGCCAGCAGCCGCGAGACAGGGAGCACCGGGGAGCTGTTTTTT
NA,TRBV9,TRBJ2-1,TRBD2,CASSIGGSSYNEQFF,TGTGCCAGCAGCATCGGCGGGAGCTCCTACAATGAGCAGTTCTTC
NA,TRBV6-2/TRBV6-3,TRBJ2-7,NA,CASSSDSYEQYF,TGTGCCAGCAGTTCGGACAGCTACGAGCAGTACTTC
NA,TRBV5-4,TRBJ2-5,NA,CASSQNQGMGGTQYF,TGTGCCAGCAGTCAAAACCAGGGGATGGGTGGGACCCAGTACTTC
NA,TRBV4-2,TRBJ2-7,TRBD1,CASSHGGQGAVHEQYF,TGTGCCAGCAGCCACGGGGGACAGGGGGCAGTCCACGAGCAGTACTTC
NA,TRBV3-1/TRBV3-2,TRBJ2-5,NA,CASSRGGRTGGETQYF,TGTGCCAGCAGCCGAGGGGGGAGGACGGGAGGAGAGACCCAGTACTTC
NA,TRBV6-1,TRBJ1-4,NA,CASSLTDGKKLFF,TGTGCCAGCAGCCTTACCGACGGGAAAAAACTGTTTTTT
NA,TRBV6-2/TRBV6-3,TRBJ1-1,TRBD1,CASSRLPDRWNTEAFF,TGTGCCAGCAGCCGACTACCGGACAGGTGGAACACTGAAGCTTTCTTT
NA,TRBV15,TRBJ2-3,NA,CATSTSETYADTQYF,TGTGCCACCAGCACATCCGAGACTTACGCAGATACGCAGTATTTT
NA,TRBV9,TRBJ1-6,TRBD1,CASSALRDSHNSPLHF,TGTGCCAGCAGCGCCCTCCGGGACAGTCATAATTCACCCCTCCACTTT
NA,TRBV6-4,TRBJ2-7,NA,CASSRGSYEQYF,TGTGCCAGCAGTAGAGGCTCCTACGAGCAGTACTTC
NA,TRBV5-1,TRBJ2-3,NA,CASSLETGGFNTQYF,TGCGCCAGCAGCTTGGAGACGGGGGGCTTCAATACGCAGTATTTT
NA,TRBV5-4,TRBJ1-2,TRBD1,CASSSSTGAMDYTF,TGTGCCAGCAGCTCGTCGACAGGGGCTATGGACTACACCTTC
NA,TRBV4-3,TRBJ1-5,NA,CASSQGAYYSNQPQHF,TGCGCCAGCAGCCAAGGTGCCTATTATAGCAATCAGCCCCAGCATTTT
NA,TRBV6-5,TRBJ1-2,NA,CASRTTNYGYTF,TGTGCCAGCAGAACAACTAACTATGGCTACACCTTC
NA,TRBV6-1,TRBJ1-6,NA,CASSEIETRTGSPLHF,TGTGCCAGCAGTGAAATCGAGACAAGAACGGGATCACCCCTCCACTTT
NA,TRBV7-9,TRBJ2-5,TRBD2,CASSLALAGQETQYF,TGTGCCAGCAGCTTAGCGCTAGCGGGGCAAGAGACCCAGTACTTC
NA,TRBV24-1,TRBJ2-1,NA,CATSDNIAARRDEQFF,TGTGCCACCAGTGATAATATAGCGGCTAGGCGCGATGAGCAGTTCTTC
NA,TRBV3-1/TRBV3-2,TRBJ2-3,NA,CASSQDIRLGNTDTQYF,TGTGCCAGCAGCCAAGATATAAGACTAGGGAACACAGATACGCAGTATTTT
NA,TRBV6-5,TRBJ2-5,TRBD2,CASSYSRLAGGETQYF,TGTGCCAGCAGTTACTCGCGACTAGCGGGAGGGGAGACCCAGTACTTC
NA,TRBV5-4,TRBJ2-2,TRBD1,CASSLPGQGVNTGELFF,TGTGCCAGCAGCTTGCCGGGACAGGGAGTGAACACCGGGGAGCTGTTTTTT
NA,TRBV5-1,TRBJ2-5,NA,CASSLVSSRQETQYF,TGCGCCAGCAGCTTGGTATCCTCGAGACAAGAGACCCAGTACTTC
few,TRBV4-2,TRBJ2-7,NA,CASSQVVHSYEQYF,TGTGCCAGCAGCCAAGTCGTACACTCCTACGAGCAGTACTTC
NA,TRBV11-2,TRBJ1-5,TRBD1,CASSPGQGARQPQHF,TGTGCCAGCAGCCCGGGCCAGGGGGCGAGGCAGCCCCAGCATTTT
NA,TRBV7-8,TRBJ2-2,TRBD2,CASSLVTSGTTGELFF,TGTGCCAGCAGCTTAGTAACTAGCGGGACCACCGGGGAGCTGTTTTTT
NA,TRBV24-1,TRBJ2-3,TRBD2,CATSGGGGAADTQYF,TGTGCCACCAGTGGTGGCGGGGGGGCCGCAGATACGCAGTATTTT
NA,TRBV5-8,TRBJ1-5,NA,CASSSGTYSNQPQHF,TGTGCCAGCAGCTCAGGTACTTATAGCAATCAGCCCCAGCATTTT
NA,TRBV6-6,TRBJ1-1,TRBD1,CASRQGATTEAFF,TGTGCCAGCAGACAGGGGGCAACCACTGAAGCTTTCTTT